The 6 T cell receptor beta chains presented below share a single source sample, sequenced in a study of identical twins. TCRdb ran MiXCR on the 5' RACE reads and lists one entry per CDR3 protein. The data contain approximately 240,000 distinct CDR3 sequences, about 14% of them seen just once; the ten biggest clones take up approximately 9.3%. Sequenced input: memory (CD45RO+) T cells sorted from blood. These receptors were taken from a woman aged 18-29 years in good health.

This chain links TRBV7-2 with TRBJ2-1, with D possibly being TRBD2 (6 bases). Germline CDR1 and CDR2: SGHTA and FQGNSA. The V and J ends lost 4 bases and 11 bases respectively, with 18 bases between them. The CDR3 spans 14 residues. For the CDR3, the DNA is TGTGCCAGCAGCTCGTACGGGGGACGAGCCAAGCAGTTCTTC. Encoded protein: CASSSYGGRAKQFF.

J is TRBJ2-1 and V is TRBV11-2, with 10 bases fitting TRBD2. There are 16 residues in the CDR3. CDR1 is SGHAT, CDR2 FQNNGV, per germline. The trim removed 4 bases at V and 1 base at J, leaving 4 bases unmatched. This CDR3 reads CASSSNSGRSYNEQFF. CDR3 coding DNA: TGTGCCAGCAGCTCTAATAGCGGGAGGTCCTACAATGAGCAGTTCTTC.

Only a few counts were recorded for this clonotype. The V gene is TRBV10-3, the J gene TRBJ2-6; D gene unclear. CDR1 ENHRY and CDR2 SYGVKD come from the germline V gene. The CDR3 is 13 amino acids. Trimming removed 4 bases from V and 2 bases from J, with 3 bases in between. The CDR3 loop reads CAISGPGANVLTF. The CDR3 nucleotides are TGTGCCATCAGTGGCCCTGGGGCCAACGTCCTGACTTTC.

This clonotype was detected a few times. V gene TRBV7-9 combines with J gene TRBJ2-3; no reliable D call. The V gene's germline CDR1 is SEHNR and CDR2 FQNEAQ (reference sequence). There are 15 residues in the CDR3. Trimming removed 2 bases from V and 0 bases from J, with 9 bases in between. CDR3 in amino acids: CASSLFRTSTDTQYF. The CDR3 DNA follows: TGTGCCAGCAGCTTATTCCGAACTAGCACAGATACGCAGTATTTT. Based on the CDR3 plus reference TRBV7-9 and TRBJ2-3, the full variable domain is DTGVSQNPRHKITKRGQNVTFRCDPISEHNRLYWYRQTLGQGPEFLTYFQNEAQLEKSRLLSDRFSAERPKGSFSTLEIQRTEQGDSAMYLCASSLFRTSTDTQYFGPGTRLTVL.

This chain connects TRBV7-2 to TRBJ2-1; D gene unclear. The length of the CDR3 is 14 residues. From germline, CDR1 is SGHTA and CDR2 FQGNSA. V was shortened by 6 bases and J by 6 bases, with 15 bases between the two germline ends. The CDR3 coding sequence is TGTGCCAGCAGAAAAAGGGCAGTAGGCAATGAGCAGTTCTTC. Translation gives CASRKRAVGNEQFF. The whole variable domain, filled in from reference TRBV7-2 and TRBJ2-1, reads GAGVSQSPSNKVTEKGKDVELRCDPISGHTALYWYRQSLGQGLEFLIYFQGNSAPDKSGLPSDRFSAERTGGSVSTLTIQRTQQEDSAVYLCASRKRAVGNEQFFGPGTRLTVL.

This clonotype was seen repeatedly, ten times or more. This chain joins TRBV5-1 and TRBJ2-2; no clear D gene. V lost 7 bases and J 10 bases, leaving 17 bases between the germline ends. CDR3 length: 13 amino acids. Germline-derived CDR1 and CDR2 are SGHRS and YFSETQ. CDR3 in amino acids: CASGVNAELELFF. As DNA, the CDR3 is TGCGCCAGCGGGGTAAATGCGGAACTGGAGCTGTTTTTT.